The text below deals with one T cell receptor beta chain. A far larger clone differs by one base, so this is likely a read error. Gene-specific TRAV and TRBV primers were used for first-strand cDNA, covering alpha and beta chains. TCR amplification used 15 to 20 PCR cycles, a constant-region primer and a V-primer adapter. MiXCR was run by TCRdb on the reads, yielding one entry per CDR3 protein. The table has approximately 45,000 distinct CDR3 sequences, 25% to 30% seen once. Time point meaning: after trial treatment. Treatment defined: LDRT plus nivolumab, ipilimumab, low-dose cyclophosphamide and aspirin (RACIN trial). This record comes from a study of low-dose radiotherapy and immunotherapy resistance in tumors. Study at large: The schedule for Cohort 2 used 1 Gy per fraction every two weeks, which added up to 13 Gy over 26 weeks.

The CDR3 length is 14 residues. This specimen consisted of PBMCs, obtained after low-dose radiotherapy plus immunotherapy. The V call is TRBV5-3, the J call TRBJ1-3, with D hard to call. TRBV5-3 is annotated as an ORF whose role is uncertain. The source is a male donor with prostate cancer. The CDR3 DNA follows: TGTGCCAGCGGCAACTTCGTCTCTGGAAACACCTTATATTTT. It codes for CASGNFVSGNTLYF.